This T cell receptor (beta chain) was sequenced for a study of T cell repertoires in cytomegalovirus infection. Turning to the study itself: Both a matching HLA type and CMV infection were indicated by public TCR beta signatures.

V lost 7 bases to trimming and J lost 0 bases, with 16 bases between them. From germline, CDR1 is MDHEN and CDR2 SYDVKM. The CDR3 runs 16 residues. From the reads, TCRdb called clonotypes with MiXCR, one entry per CDR3 protein. This sample yields over 100,000 distinct CDR3 sequences, of which about 15% are seen a single time; 8% belongs to the top ten. This clonotype was seen only a few times. This TCR was recovered from a human donor in good health (CMV status not recorded). Some clones in this sample may be carry-over from other donors' samples. The chain couples TRBV28 to TRBJ1-5, with D possibly matching TRBD1 (6 bases). Sequenced: PBMCs. DNA for the CDR3: TGTGCCAGCATCCTAGGGGGGACTGCTAGCAATCAGCCCCAGCATTTT. Protein sequence: CASILGGTASNQPQHF.